The subject of this entry is one T cell receptor (beta chain). The target of this receptor is not known. No clone much larger than this one lies a single base away; base qualities are absent. Enrolling through a virtual design, the prospective study's participants ranged in age from roughly 18 to 95 years and lived across 24 United States geographic areas. To assign participants to cohorts, the prospective study relied on clinical history that participants themselves reported in a screening survey and a study questionnaire. ImmuneRACE Cohort 3 recovered participants were defined by two consecutive negative NP/OP PCR tests, healthcare professional clearance, or symptom resolution. In the prospective study, mobile phlebotomists collected whole blood, serum and a nasopharyngeal or oropharyngeal swab from each participant. Over a roughly 2-month period, participants in the prospective study had the option of providing additional blood draws and questionnaires. Blood samples from the prospective study were shipped frozen or at room temperature prior to DNA extraction.

TCRbeta CDR3 regions were amplified from genomic DNA using the immunoSEQ Assay, a bias-controlled multiplex PCR. Turning to the authors' computational methods: The number of nucleated cells in each sample was estimated from the amplification of reference gene primers within the assay. To quantify the absolute abundance of each unique TCRbeta CDR3 rearrangement, sequence reads were collapsed and filtered. Productive Simpson clonality was computed per sample as the square root of Simpson's diversity index over productive rearrangements. The immuneACCESS repertoire file appears here via TCRdb, limited to in-frame rearrangements. These files lack a portion of the clones; in checked studies, under half of the deficit traces to unresolved V genes, and the cause of the others is not known. That table supplies the V and J calls and clone size; D and trimming were determined from the DNA. The sample table lists approximately 300,000 clones, around nine tenths of them with a count of one. The leading ten clones occupy over 4% of the sample.

CDR1 and CDR2 were assigned from the germline V gene (reference sequence) as GTSNPN and SVGIG. Including the terminal cysteine and phenylalanine, the CDR3 comprises 13 residues. The read is trimmed to its CDR3 DNA, 39 bases read in frame from base 1. The record originates from a study of blood T cell repertoires in COVID-19 (dated by TCRdb to 2019 to 2021). About the study as a whole: The collaborator samples originated in the United States, Italy and Spain and spanned the acute and convalescent phases of COVID-19. The prospective study material was composed of cDNA or gDNA derived from T cells, B-cell-depleted T cells, or PBMCs. Deeply sampled blood TCRbeta repertoires from subjects exposed to, actively infected with, or recovered from COVID-19 were included in the dataset. The repertoires were released in a freely available public database meant as a resource for research on the immune response to SARS-CoV-2. The samples were drawn from two sources: the first 160 participants of the ongoing ImmuneRACE study, and 950 to 1,500 subjects contributed by 6 global collaborators. The sample metadata nearly always contained a de-identified subject ID, COVID-19 status, age in years and sex. Where available, HLA class I and class II types were obtained from metadata supplied by the sample provider rather than from assay-based typing. General study outcomes and caveats: The amount of clinical and demographic metadata varied by source and participant and was provided uncurated.

The V and J genes are TRBV30 and TRBJ2-5; 10 central nucleotides agree with TRBD1. This TCR was recovered from a man in his sixties who had recovered from COVID-19. The sequencing sample was made of PBMCs or T cells enriched from blood (not recorded which). The CDR3 region reads CAGQGVGQETQYF. The nucleotide sequence is TGTGCAGGACAGGGGGTCGGTCAAGAGACCCAGTACTTC.